A selection of T cell receptor beta chains follows, all from one sample in a study of cytomegalovirus exposure and HLA in healthy donors. Assay: immunoSEQ multiplex PCR; the TCRdb copy retains only in-frame clones and omits some. The sample table sets out 53,000 or so clones. The specimen was PBMCs. These receptors were taken from a man aged 18 to 29 in good health and CMV-seropositive. Both conserved end residues are part of each CDR3. A D gene is named only where the DNA matches it firmly.

CDR3 DNA: TGTGCCAGTAGTATACCCAGCCCGGGGACTGAAGCTTTCTTT; CDR3 protein: CASSIPSPGTEAFF; J gene: TRBJ1-1; D gene: -; V gene: TRBV19
CDR3 DNA: TGTGCCAGCAGCTTAGACAGCCTTAATGAAAAACTGTTTTTT; CDR3 protein: CASSLDSLNEKLFF; J gene: TRBJ1-4; D gene: -; V gene: TRBV7-8
CDR3 DNA: TGTGCCAGCATTCCGACGGGACAGGTTTATGCCGGGGAGCTGTTTTTT; CDR3 protein: CASIPTGQVYAGELFF; J gene: TRBJ2-2; D gene: TRBD1; V gene: TRBV28
CDR3 DNA: TGTGCCAGCACCAGGACAGGAGGCACTGAAGCTTTCTTT; CDR3 protein: CASTRTGGTEAFF; J gene: TRBJ1-1; D gene: TRBD1; V gene: TRBV7-2
CDR3 DNA: TGTGCCAGCTCACCACAGGACAGGGGCTACAATGAGCAGTTCTTC; CDR3 protein: CASSPQDRGYNEQFF; J gene: TRBJ2-1; D gene: TRBD1; V gene: TRBV18
CDR3 DNA: TGTGCCAGCAGCCCACAGAGCACAGATACGCAGTATTTT; CDR3 protein: CASSPQSTDTQYF; J gene: TRBJ2-3; D gene: -; V gene: TRBV9
CDR3 DNA: TGTGCCACCTCGCGGGAATCCCTCGCTGGGGCCAACGTCCTGACTTTC; CDR3 protein: CATSRESLAGANVLTF; J gene: TRBJ2-6; D gene: -; V gene: TRBV10-3
CDR3 DNA: TGTGCCAGCAGCTTAGGCAGGGGGACCCAGCCCCAGCATTTT; CDR3 protein: CASSLGRGTQPQHF; J gene: TRBJ1-5; D gene: TRBD1; V gene: TRBV7-2
CDR3 DNA: TGTGCCAGTAGTCGGGACTTATTCAATGAGCAGTTCTTC; CDR3 protein: CASSRDLFNEQFF; J gene: TRBJ2-1; D gene: -; V gene: TRBV19
CDR3 DNA: TGTGCCAGCAGCCAAGGGACAGGGGAGATTGGTGGCTACACCTTC; CDR3 protein: CASSQGTGEIGGYTF; J gene: TRBJ1-2; D gene: TRBD1; V gene: TRBV6-4
CDR3 DNA: TGCGCCAGCAGCTTGGCACCGGGATCCTACTCTGGAAACACCATATATTTT; CDR3 protein: CASSLAPGSYSGNTIYF; J gene: TRBJ1-3; D gene: -; V gene: TRBV5-1
CDR3 DNA: TGTGCCATCAGACAGGGGGCCTCCTACAATGAGCAGTTCTTC; CDR3 protein: CAIRQGASYNEQFF; J gene: TRBJ2-1; D gene: TRBD1; V gene: TRBV10-3
CDR3 DNA: TGTGCCAGCAGCCCCAGCCGGACAGGGCCCTACGAGCAGTACTTC; CDR3 protein: CASSPSRTGPYEQYF; J gene: TRBJ2-7; D gene: TRBD1; V gene: TRBV7-8